The rows below give T cell receptor beta chains drawn from one sample of a study of type 1 regulatory T cells. The antigens of these receptors remain unknown. In TCRdb, the reads were re-called with MiXCR into one record per CDR3 protein. The sample consists of roughly 62,000 distinct CDR3 sequences, approximately 67% of them appearing once. The sample was cultured non-Tr1 T cells, either the whole culture or a sorted T cell fraction (not recorded which). The receptors derive from a human donor in good health. Both conserved end residues are part of each CDR3. D genes are given only for firm matches. Rows give clone size only sometimes, using once, few, many, or a class for an expanded clone.

>TRBV7-8|TRBJ2-4|NA|TRBD1
TGTGCCAGCAGCCGGACCGGGACAGGGGCCAAAAACATTCAGTACTTC
CASSRTGTGAKNIQYF
>TRBV10-3|TRBJ2-1|NA|NA
TGTGCCGTCCTCGGGAACTACAATGAGCAGTTCTTC
CAVLGNYNEQFF
>TRBV2|TRBJ2-1|few|NA
TGTGCCAGCAGTGGAGGACGCGGGGACAATGAGCAGTTCTTC
CASSGGRGDNEQFF
>TRBV7-2|TRBJ2-7|few|TRBD2
TGTGCCAGCAGCTTAGGACTAGCGGGAGGGCCTGGGGAGCAGTACTTC
CASSLGLAGGPGEQYF
>TRBV9|TRBJ2-5|few|NA
TGTGCCAGCAGCGTAGATCCCTGGATCCAAGAGACCCAGTACTTC
CASSVDPWIQETQYF
>TRBV20-1|TRBJ2-7|NA|TRBD2
TGCAGTGCTCGGGCCCTAGCGGGCGGAACCTACGAGCAGTACTTC
CSARALAGGTYEQYF
>TRBV5-1|TRBJ2-3|NA|NA
TGCGCCAGCAGCCCGGACACGACTAGCACAGATACGCAGTATTTT
CASSPDTTSTDTQYF
>TRBV5-1|TRBJ1-6|NA|TRBD1
TGCGCCAGCAGCCAGACAGGGGGCAATTCACCCCTCCACTTT
CASSQTGGNSPLHF
>TRBV27|TRBJ2-2|few|NA
TGTGCCAGCAGTTTAATCCCCTCGAACACCGGGGAGCTGTTTTTT
CASSLIPSNTGELFF
>TRBV18|TRBJ1-2|NA|TRBD1
TGTGCCAGCTCCACCGGTGCCCATGGACAGGGAAAGGTGACACCTAACTATGGCTACACCTTC
CASSTGAHGQGKVTPNYGYTF
>TRBV5-1|TRBJ2-3|few|TRBD1
TGCGCCAGCAGCTTGGAGGGGGCGGATACGCAGTATTTT
CASSLEGADTQYF
>TRBV27|TRBJ2-2|NA|TRBD1
TGTGCCAGCAGTCCTGGACAGGGGACGAACACCGGGGAGCTGTTTTTT
CASSPGQGTNTGELFF
>TRBV5-1|TRBJ2-2|once|NA
TGCGCCAGCAGCTTGGACACAGGTGCGAACACCGGGGAGCTGTTTTTT
CASSLDTGANTGELFF
>TRBV7-2|TRBJ2-7|few|NA
TGTGCCAGCAGCTTCCCGCAGCACCCCTACGAGCAGTACTTC
CASSFPQHPYEQYF
>TRBV30|TRBJ1-1|NA|NA
TGTGCCTGGACCCTTAAGCGCCTGAACACTGAAGCTTTCTTT
CAWTLKRLNTEAFF
>TRBV7-6|TRBJ2-1|NA|NA
TGTGCCAGCAGCTTAGGTGGCGGGAACTACAATGAGCAGTTCTTC
CASSLGGGNYNEQFF
>TRBV12-3/TRBV12-4|TRBJ1-6|NA|NA
TGTGCCAGCAGGCAGGGCGTTGGAGATTCACCCCTCCACTTT
CASRQGVGDSPLHF
>TRBV3-1|TRBJ1-2|few|NA
TGTGCCAGCAGCCAAGACAGCAGCACTTATGGCTACACCTTC
CASSQDSSTYGYTF
>TRBV18|TRBJ1-1|NA|NA
TGTGCCAGCTCCCCTTCTTCAGCGGACACTGAAGCTTTCTTT
CASSPSSADTEAFF
>TRBV5-1|TRBJ2-7|NA|NA
TGCGCCAGCAGCTTGGGTCTAGTATCGGTCTACGAGCAGTACTTC
CASSLGLVSVYEQYF
>TRBV7-6|TRBJ2-2|once|TRBD1
TGTGCCAGCAGCTTAGCACAGGGGAAAAACACCGGGGAGCTGTTTTTT
CASSLAQGKNTGELFF
>TRBV7-2|TRBJ2-7|once|TRBD2
TGTGCCAGCAGCTTTGGACTAGGAACCTACGAGCAGTACTTC
CASSFGLGTYEQYF
>TRBV6-6|TRBJ1-1|NA|NA
TGTGCCAGCAGTTACTCGAACGCGAACACTGAAGCTTTCTTT
CASSYSNANTEAFF
>TRBV20-1|TRBJ2-3|NA|NA
TGCAGTGCTAGAGATAAGGCCCGCACAGATACGCAGTATTTT
CSARDKARTDTQYF
>TRBV29-1|TRBJ1-1|NA|NA
TGCAGCGTAACGACAGGGAACACTGAAGCTTTCTTT
CSVTTGNTEAFF
>TRBV20-1|TRBJ1-4|NA|NA
TGCAGTGCCCCCGGGACAACTAATGAAAAACTGTTTTTT
CSAPGTTNEKLFF